Detailed here is one TCR beta chain. Its matching antigen is unknown. TCRdb independently ran MiXCR on the 5' RACE reads; one entry per CDR3 protein. The sample consists of some 340,000 distinct CDR3 sequences, over 3.5% of them appearing once. This sample stems from a study of T cells after yellow fever vaccination. Study in general: Libraries from low-cell-number fractions were prepared with the SMART-Seq v4 Ultra Low Input RNA kit. Broader study findings: Reappearance after the booster was seen for most primary-vaccination clones, at 95% to 98% CD4 and 70% to 90% CD8.

Germline trimming cut 2 bases from V and 2 bases from J; bases unmatched to any gene: 3. CDR3 length: 15 amino acids. Germline CDR1 is SGHAT and CDR2 is FQNNGV. Sequences were derived from PBMCs, sampled 5 days after the yellow fever booster vaccination. This sequence was found in a young man who received the YFV17D yellow fever vaccine. The chain has TRBV11-2 and TRBJ2-1; 7 nucleotides agree with TRBD1. Here the CDR3 reads CASSLKGAAYNEQFF. In DNA, the CDR3 is TGTGCCAGCAGCTTAAAGGGGGCGGCCTACAATGAGCAGTTCTTC.